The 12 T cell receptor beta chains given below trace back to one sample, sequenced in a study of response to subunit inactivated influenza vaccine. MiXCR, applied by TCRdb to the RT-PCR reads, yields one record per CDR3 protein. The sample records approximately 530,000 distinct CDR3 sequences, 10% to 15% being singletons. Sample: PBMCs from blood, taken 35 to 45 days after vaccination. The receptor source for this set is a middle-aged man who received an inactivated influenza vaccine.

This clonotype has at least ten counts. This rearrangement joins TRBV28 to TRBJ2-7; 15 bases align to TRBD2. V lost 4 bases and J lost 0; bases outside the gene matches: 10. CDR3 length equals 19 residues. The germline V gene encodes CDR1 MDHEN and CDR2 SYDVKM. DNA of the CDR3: TGTGCCAGCAGTTGGGTAGGACTAGCGGGAGGGTCGAGCTCCTACGAGCAGTACTTC. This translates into CASSWVGLAGGSSSYEQYF.

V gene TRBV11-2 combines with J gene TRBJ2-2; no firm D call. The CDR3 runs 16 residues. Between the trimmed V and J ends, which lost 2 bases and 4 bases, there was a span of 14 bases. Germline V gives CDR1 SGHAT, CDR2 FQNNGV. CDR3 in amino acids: CASSLISVVGTGELFF. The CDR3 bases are TGTGCCAGCAGCTTAATTTCGGTGGTGGGCACCGGGGAGCTGTTTTTT.

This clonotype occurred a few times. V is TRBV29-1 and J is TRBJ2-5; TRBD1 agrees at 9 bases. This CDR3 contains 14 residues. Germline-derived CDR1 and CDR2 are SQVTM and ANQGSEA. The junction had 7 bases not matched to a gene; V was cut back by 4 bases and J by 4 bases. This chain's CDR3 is CSVGGTGIGETQYF. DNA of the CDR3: TGCAGCGTTGGGGGGACAGGGATAGGAGAGACCCAGTACTTC.

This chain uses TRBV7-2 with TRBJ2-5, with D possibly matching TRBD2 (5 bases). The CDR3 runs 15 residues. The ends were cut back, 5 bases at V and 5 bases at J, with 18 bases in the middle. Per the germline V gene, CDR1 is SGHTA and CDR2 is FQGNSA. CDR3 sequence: CASSPLPGGSETQYF. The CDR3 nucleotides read TGTGCCAGCAGCCCCCTCCCAGGAGGCTCGGAGACCCAGTACTTC.

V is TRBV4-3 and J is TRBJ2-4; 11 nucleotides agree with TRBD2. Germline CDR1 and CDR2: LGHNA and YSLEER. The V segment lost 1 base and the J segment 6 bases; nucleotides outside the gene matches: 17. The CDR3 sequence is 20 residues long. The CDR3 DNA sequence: TGCGCCAGCAGCCAAGTCCCTGCGGTAGCGGGAGGGGAGAGGTCAAACATTCAGTACTTC. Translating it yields CASSQVPAVAGGERSNIQYF.

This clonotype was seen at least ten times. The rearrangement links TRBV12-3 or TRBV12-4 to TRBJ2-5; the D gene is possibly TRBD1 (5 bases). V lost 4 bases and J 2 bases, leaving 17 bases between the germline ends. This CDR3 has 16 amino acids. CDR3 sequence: CASSSIVDSPQETQYF. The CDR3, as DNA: TGTGCCAGCAGTTCGATTGTAGACAGTCCGCAAGAGACCCAGTACTTC.

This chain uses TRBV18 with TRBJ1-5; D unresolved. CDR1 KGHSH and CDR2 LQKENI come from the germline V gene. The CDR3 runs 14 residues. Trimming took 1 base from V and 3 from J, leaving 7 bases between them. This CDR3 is CASSPQPVNQPQHF. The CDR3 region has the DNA TGTGCCAGCTCACCACAACCGGTCAATCAGCCCCAGCATTTT.

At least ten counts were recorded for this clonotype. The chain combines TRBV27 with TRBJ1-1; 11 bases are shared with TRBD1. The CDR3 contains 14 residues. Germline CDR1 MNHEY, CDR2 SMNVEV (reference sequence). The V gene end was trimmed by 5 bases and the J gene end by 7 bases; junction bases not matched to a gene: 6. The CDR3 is CASSPWTGGSEAFF. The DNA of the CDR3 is TGTGCCAGCAGTCCCTGGACAGGGGGCAGTGAAGCTTTCTTT.

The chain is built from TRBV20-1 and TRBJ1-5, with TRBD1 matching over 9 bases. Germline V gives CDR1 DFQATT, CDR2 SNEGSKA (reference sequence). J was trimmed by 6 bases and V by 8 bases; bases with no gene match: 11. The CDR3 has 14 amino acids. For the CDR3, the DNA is TGCAGTATTAAACAGGGGGCTAGTAGTCAGCCCCAGCATTTT. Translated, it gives CSIKQGASSQPQHF.

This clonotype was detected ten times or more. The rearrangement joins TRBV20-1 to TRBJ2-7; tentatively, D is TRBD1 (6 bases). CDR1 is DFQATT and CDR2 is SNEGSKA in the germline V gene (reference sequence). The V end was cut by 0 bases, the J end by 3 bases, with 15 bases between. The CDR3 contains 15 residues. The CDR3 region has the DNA TGCAGTGCTAGAGACGACCCAGGGGCCCTCTACGAGCAGTACTTC. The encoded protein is CSARDDPGALYEQYF.

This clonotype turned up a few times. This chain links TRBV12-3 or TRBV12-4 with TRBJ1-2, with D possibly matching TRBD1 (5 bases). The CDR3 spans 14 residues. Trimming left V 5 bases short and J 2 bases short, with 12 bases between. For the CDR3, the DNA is TGTGCCAGCAGTCCCGGGACGCACAACTATGGCTACACCTTC. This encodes CASSPGTHNYGYTF.

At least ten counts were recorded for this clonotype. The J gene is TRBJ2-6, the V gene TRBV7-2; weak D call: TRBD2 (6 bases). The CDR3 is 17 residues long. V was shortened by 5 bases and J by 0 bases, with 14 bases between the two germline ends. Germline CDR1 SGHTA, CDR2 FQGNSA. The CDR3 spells CASSPGGGSSGANVLTF. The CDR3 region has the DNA TGTGCCAGCAGCCCAGGCGGAGGGAGCTCTGGGGCCAACGTCCTGACTTTC.